This entry features one TCR beta chain sequence. The data are from a study of shared T cell receptors in the human thymus. CDR3 length equals 16 residues. The ends lost 7 bases at V and 0 bases at J; junction bases unmatched: 6. The germline CDR1 and CDR2 sequences are MNHEY and SMNVEV (reference sequence). Measured with immunoSEQ multiplex PCR; TCRdb has only the in-frame clones, and not every one. In the table there are about 380,000 clones, 95% of which are singletons. The sample consisted of thymocytes. The sequence came from a human donor. V is TRBV27 and J is TRBJ2-6; 7 nucleotides agree with TRBD2. The CDR3, as DNA: TGTGCCAGCACCGGGGACTATCACTCTGGGGCCAACGTCCTGACTTTC. This sequence encodes CASTGDYHSGANVLTF.